This TCR beta chain was identified during a study of a mutant IDH1 vaccine in newly diagnosed glioma. Study-level information: Treated patients had a mean age of approximately 40 years and a roughly 60% male, approximately 38% female split. Patients were pretreated with radiotherapy, temozolomide, or both, mostly both.

Time point denoted: baseline, week 1 (first vaccination visit). Treatment reported: pre-vaccination baseline after standard-of-care therapy. With 3 bases removed from V and 5 bases from J, the gap between germline ends came to 8 bases. From germline, CDR1 is DFQATT and CDR2 SNEGSKA (reference sequence). CDR3 size: 11 residues. The method was immunoSEQ multiplex PCR; TCRdb's version includes in-frame clones alone and lacks a portion of them. The repertoire includes around 92,000 clones, roughly 85% of them detected once, and around 7.4% sits in the top ten. The TCR was taken from a woman between 45 and 60 years old with glioma. The gene calls are TRBV20-1 and TRBJ2-7; D unclear. The sequencing used PBMCs, collected from a glioma patient treated with radiotherapy, temozolomide or both. The DNA for the CDR3 is TGCAGTGCTAGCGTTGGGGACGAGCAGTACTTC. The encoded protein is CSASVGDEQYF.